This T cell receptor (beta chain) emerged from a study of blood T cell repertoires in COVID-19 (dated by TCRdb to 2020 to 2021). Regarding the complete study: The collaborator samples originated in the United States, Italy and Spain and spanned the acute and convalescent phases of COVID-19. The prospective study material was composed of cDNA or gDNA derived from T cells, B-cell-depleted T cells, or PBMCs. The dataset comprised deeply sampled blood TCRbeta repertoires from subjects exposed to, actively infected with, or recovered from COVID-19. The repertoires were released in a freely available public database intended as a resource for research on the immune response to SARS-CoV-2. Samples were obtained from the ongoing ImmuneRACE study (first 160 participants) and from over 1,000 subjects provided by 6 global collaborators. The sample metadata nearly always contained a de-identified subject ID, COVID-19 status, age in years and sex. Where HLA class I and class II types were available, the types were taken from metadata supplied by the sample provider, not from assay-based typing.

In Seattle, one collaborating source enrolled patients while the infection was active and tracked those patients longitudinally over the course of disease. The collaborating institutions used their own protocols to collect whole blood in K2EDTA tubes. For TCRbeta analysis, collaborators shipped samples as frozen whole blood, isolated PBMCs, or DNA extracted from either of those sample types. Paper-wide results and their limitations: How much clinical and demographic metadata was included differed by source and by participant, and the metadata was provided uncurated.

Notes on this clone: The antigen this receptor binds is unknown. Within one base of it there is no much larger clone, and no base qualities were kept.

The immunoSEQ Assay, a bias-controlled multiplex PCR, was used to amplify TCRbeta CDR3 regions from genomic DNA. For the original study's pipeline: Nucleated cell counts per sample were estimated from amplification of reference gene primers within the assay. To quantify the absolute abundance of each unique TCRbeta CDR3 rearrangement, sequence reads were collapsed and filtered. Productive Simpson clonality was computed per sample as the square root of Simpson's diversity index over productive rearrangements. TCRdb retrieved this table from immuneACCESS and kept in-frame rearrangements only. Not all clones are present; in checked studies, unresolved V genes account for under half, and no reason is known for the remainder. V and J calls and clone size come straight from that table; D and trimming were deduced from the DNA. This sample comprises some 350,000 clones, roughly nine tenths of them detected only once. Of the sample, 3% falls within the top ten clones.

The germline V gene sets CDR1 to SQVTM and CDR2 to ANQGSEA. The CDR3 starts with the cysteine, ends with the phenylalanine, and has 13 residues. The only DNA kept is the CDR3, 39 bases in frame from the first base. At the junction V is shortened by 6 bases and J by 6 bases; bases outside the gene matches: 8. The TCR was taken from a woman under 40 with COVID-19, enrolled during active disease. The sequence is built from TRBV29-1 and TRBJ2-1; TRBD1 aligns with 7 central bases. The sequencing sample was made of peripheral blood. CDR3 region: CSVGQLLTNEQFF. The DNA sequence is TGCAGCGTGGGACAGCTCCTTACCAATGAGCAGTTCTTC.